A single sample is the source of the 12 T cell receptor beta chains below, sequenced in a study of cytomegalovirus exposure and HLA in healthy donors. The PCR had 60 Vbeta and 13 Jbeta primers. This table comes from immunoSEQ multiplex PCR, and its TCRdb copy is limited to in-frame clones, with some not included. The sample carries about 160,000 clones, around 79% recorded once. Sequenced sample: PBMCs. The receptors here all came from a male donor in good health and CMV-seropositive.

V usage is TRBV6-5 and J usage is TRBJ1-6; D may be TRBD1 (5 bases). This CDR3 is built from 15 residues. The V gene's germline CDR1 is MNHEY and CDR2 SVGAGI. V was pared by 5 bases and J by 6 bases, with 14 bases between. CDR3 sequence: CASSPSGGTNSPLHF. DNA of the CDR3: TGTGCCAGCAGTCCAAGCGGGGGGACTAATTCACCCCTCCACTTT.

The chain recombines TRBV4-1 with TRBJ2-1; no clear D gene. The ends were cut back, 1 base at V and 0 bases at J, with 10 bases in the middle. Germline V gives CDR1 MGHRA, CDR2 YSYEKL. The CDR3 consists of 16 residues. CDR3 sequence reads: CASSQVNTFSYNEQFF. Written as DNA, the CDR3 is TGCGCCAGCAGCCAAGTGAACACCTTCTCCTACAATGAGCAGTTCTTC.

The rearrangement uses TRBV6-4 and TRBJ2-7, with 16 bases that match TRBD2. Trimming removed 0 bases from V and 4 bases from J; junction bases left unmatched: 9. The CDR3 consists of 19 residues. The germline V gene has CDR1 MRHNA and CDR2 SNTAGT. Written as DNA, the CDR3 is TGTGCCAGCAGTGACTCTCACGGGACTAGCGGGGGGGATGAATACGAGCAGTACTTC. It translates to CASSDSHGTSGGDEYEQYF.

V usage is TRBV29-1 and J usage is TRBJ2-2, with TRBD1 identical over 7 bases. The CDR3 extends over 15 amino acids. CDR1 is SQVTM, CDR2 ANQGSEA, per germline. Germline trimming cut 3 bases from V and 4 bases from J; bases unmatched to any gene: 8. The CDR3 is CSVDTGDSSTGELFF. The DNA of the CDR3 is TGCAGCGTTGACACAGGGGATTCGAGCACCGGGGAGCTGTTTTTT.

This chain links TRBV4-1 with TRBJ2-3; D remains unclear. Germline V gene data show CDR1 as MGHRA and CDR2 as YSYEKL. The CDR3 has 13 amino acids. V was shortened by 3 bases and J by 5 bases, with 9 bases between the two germline ends. CDR3 in DNA: TGCGCCAGCAGCCACCCTCTAGGAGATACGCAGTATTTT. It is translated as CASSHPLGDTQYF.

The chain's CDR3 is CASSSTRGGWPYEQYF. CDR3 DNA: TGTGCCAGCAGCTCTACGAGGGGGGGGTGGCCCTACGAGCAGTACTTC. The V and J genes are TRBV7-6 and TRBJ2-7, with D maybe TRBD2 (7 bases). From germline, CDR1 is SGHVS and CDR2 FNYEAQ. The CDR3 extends over 16 amino acids. The ends were cut back, 4 bases at V and 2 bases at J, with 18 bases in the middle. The full variable domain, its missing parts supplied by reference TRBV7-6 and TRBJ2-7, is GAGVSQSPRYKVTKRGQDVALRCDPISGHVSLYWYRQALGQGPEFLTYFNYEAQQDKSGLPNDRFSAERPEGSISTLTIQRTEQRDSAMYRCASSSTRGGWPYEQYFGPGTRLTVT.

The chain joins TRBV7-9 to TRBJ2-7, with 13 bases identical to TRBD2. V was pared by 0 bases and J by 6 bases, with 11 bases of the junction left unmatched. Germline-derived CDR1 and CDR2 are SEHNR and FQNEAQ (reference sequence). The CDR3 contains 18 residues. In DNA form, the CDR3 reads TGTGCCAGCAGCTTAGCGACTAGCGGGGGGCCGGGGGTTTCCGAGCAGTACTTC. This sequence encodes CASSLATSGGPGVSEQYF.

The chain combines TRBV11-2 with TRBJ2-2; TRBD2 might be the D (6 bases). This CDR3 is 16 amino acids long. In germline, CDR1 is SGHAT, CDR2 FQNNGV. With 0 bases removed from V and 4 bases from J, the gap between germline ends came to 12 bases. The CDR3 protein is CASSLEAWGGTGELFF. The CDR3 DNA follows: TGTGCCAGCAGCTTAGAGGCCTGGGGAGGCACCGGGGAGCTGTTTTTT.

This chain connects TRBV27 to TRBJ1-2; D ambiguous. CDR1 is MNHEY, CDR2 SMNVEV, per germline (reference sequence). V dropped 2 bases and J dropped 6 bases, with 7 bases sitting between them. The CDR3 spans 12 residues. The CDR3 loop reads CASSLGGNGYTF. The CDR3 DNA follows: TGTGCCAGCAGTTTAGGAGGGAATGGCTACACCTTC.

The chain combines TRBV15 with TRBJ1-1; TRBD1 aligns across 11 bases. Looked up from germline, CDR1 is LNHNV and CDR2 is YYDKDF (reference sequence). The CDR3 runs to 16 residues. The V and J ends lost 3 bases and 7 bases, in that order; junction bases with no gene match: 10. CDR3 protein: CATSSPGTGGTLEAFF. As DNA, the CDR3 is TGTGCCACCAGCAGTCCCGGGACAGGGGGTACGCTTGAAGCTTTCTTT.

This clone was observed a handful of times. J is TRBJ2-1 and V is TRBV10-1, with 10 bases that match TRBD2. Trimming took 3 bases from V and 0 from J; bases not matched to a gene: 2. The CDR3 spans 16 residues. CDR1 and CDR2 from the germline V gene are WNHNN and SYGVQD (reference sequence). This CDR3 reads CASSESSGGSYNEQFF. The CDR3 bases are TGCGCCAGCAGTGAATCTAGCGGGGGCTCCTACAATGAGCAGTTCTTC.

The sample holds a few counts of this clone. This chain joins TRBV7-8 and TRBJ2-7, with 9 bases that match TRBD2. Trimming removed 3 bases from V and 3 bases from J; junction bases left unmatched: 9. The CDR3 spans 16 residues. CDR1 is SGHVS, CDR2 FQNEAQ, per germline. The CDR3 protein is CASSFQASGAYYEQYF. The CDR3 region has the DNA TGTGCCAGCAGCTTCCAGGCTAGCGGGGCATACTACGAGCAGTACTTC.